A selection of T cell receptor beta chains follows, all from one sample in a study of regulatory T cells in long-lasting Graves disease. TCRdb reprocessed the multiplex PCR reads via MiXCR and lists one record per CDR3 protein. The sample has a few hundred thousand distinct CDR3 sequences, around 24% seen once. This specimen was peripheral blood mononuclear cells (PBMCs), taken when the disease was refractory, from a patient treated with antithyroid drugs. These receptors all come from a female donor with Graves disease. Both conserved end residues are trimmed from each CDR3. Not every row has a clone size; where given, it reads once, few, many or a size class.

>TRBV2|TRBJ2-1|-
ASSRLAGLNEQF
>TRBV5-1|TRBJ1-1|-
ASSLVPGTGTEAF
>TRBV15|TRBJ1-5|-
ATTRGGGQPQH
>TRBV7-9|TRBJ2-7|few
ASSFTSSSYEQY
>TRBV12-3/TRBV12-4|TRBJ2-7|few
ASSSSNRGQY
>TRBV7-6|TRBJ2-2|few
ASSLSSGVNTGELF
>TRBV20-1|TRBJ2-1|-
SINGAREGPYNEQF
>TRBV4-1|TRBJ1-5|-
ASSQDTGAGNQPQH
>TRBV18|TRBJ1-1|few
ASSRVMNTEAF
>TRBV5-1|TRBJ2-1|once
ASSFGEAYNEQF
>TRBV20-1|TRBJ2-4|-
SANTGEGKNIQY
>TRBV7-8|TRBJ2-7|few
ASRFGTGRAYEQY
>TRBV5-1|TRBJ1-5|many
ASSLDGLNQPQH
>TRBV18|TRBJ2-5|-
ASSPRGGPTETQY
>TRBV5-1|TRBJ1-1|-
ASSSGGALNTEAF
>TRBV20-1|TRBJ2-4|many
SASPGRNIQY
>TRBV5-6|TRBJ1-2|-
ASSPNSATGYT
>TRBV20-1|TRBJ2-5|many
SAQSRGEGRETQY
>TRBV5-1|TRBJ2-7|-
ASSFSTGTGSYEQY
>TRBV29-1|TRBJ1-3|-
SVGRDASGNTIY
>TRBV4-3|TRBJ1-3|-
ASSQDGSLAGNTIY
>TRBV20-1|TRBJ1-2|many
SAPTGVAGYT
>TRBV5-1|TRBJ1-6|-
ASSPLGGDNSPLH
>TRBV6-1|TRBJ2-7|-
ASTPGLASYEQY
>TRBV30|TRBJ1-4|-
AWSGGQGRGEKLF
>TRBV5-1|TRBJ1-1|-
ASSPRGDRGLGNTEAF
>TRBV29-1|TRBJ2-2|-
SVTGTMNTGELF
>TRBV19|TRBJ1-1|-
ASSPLSFGTEAF
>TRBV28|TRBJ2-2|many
ASRGAGELF
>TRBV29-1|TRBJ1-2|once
SVGEGWNYGYT
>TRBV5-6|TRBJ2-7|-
ASSFAMRYEQY
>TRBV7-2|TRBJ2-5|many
ASSLAGPQETQY
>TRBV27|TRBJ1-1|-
ASSFGGEAF
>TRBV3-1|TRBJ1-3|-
ASSRWTGDSGNTIY
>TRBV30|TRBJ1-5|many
AWSTSQGQPQH
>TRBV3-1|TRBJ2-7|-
ASSQDLRGLAGVREQY
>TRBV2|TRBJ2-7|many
ASSEAQWLAEVYEQY
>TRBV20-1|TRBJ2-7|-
SAEAGYEQY
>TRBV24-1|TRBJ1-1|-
ATSEPRGIGTEAF
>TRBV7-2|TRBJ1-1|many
ASSLGVGDTEAF
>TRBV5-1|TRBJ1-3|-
ASSFGQAASGNTIY
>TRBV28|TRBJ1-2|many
ASSLLGQSKGYT
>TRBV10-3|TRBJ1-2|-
AISWGTGGGYGYT
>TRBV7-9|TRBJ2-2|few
ASGLVLSGELF
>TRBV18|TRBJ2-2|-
ASSPSQAGVVAGELF
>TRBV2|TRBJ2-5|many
ATKNPRREETQY
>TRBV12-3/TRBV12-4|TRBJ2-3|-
ASRRDSTDTQY
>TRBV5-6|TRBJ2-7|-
ASTKTIRSYEQY
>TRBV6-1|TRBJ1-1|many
ASSPRGTAEAF
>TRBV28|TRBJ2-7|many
ASSLAIDRGNEQY
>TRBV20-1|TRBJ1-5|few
SARPGTGGSNQPQH
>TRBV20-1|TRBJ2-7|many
SALQGNTAYEQY
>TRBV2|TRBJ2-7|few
ASSERDYEQY
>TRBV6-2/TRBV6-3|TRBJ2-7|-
ASTNSYEQY